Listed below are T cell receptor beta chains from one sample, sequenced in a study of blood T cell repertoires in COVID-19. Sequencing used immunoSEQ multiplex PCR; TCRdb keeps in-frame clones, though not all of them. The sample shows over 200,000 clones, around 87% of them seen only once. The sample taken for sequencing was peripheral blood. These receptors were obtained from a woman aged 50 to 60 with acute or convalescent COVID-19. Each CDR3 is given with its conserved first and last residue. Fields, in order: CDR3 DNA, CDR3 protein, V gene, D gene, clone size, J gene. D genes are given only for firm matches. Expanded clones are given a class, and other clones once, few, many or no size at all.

DNA: TGCGCCAGCAGCTTGGCCGTTGAGCAGTTCTTC
CDR3: CASSLAVEQFF
V: TRBV5-1
D: -
size: -
J: TRBJ2-1

DNA: TGTGCCAGCTCACCACCCGGCGGGTTGGGCAATCAGCCCCAGCATTTT
CDR3: CASSPPGGLGNQPQHF
V: TRBV18
D: -
size: few
J: TRBJ1-5

DNA: TGTGCCAGCAGCTTCAAGAACACTGAAGCTTTCTTT
CDR3: CASSFKNTEAFF
V: TRBV3-1/TRBV3-2
D: -
size: -
J: TRBJ1-1

DNA: TGTGCCAGCATCAGGGGTAATGAAGCTTTCTTT
CDR3: CASIRGNEAFF
V: TRBV6-5
D: -
size: -
J: TRBJ1-1

DNA: TGTGCCAGCAGTCTCGAACGACAAGGGCAGTTCTTC
CDR3: CASSLERQGQFF
V: TRBV28
D: -
size: -
J: TRBJ2-1

DNA: TGTGCCAGCAGCGCTTCGCCGGGACAGGACACCTACGAGCAGTACTTC
CDR3: CASSASPGQDTYEQYF
V: TRBV9
D: TRBD1
size: -
J: TRBJ2-7

DNA: TGTGCCAGCAACTTCGGACAGGTGGGGGGCGAGCAGTACTTC
CDR3: CASNFGQVGGEQYF
V: TRBV7-2
D: -
size: once
J: TRBJ2-7

DNA: TGTGCCAGCAGCCTGGGTGGGGAGTACAATGAGCAGTTCTTC
CDR3: CASSLGGEYNEQFF
V: TRBV5-8
D: -
size: -
J: TRBJ2-1

DNA: TGTGCCAGCAGTCCCCCTCGCGGGAAACCATCCTACGAGCAGTACTTC
CDR3: CASSPPRGKPSYEQYF
V: TRBV27
D: -
size: -
J: TRBJ2-7

DNA: TGTGCCAGCCGACAGGGGGGGGATCAGCCCCAGCATTTT
CDR3: CASRQGGDQPQHF
V: TRBV18
D: TRBD1
size: -
J: TRBJ1-5

DNA: TGTGCCAGCAGCCCGGGAGGGTGGGATGAGCAGTTCTTC
CDR3: CASSPGGWDEQFF
V: TRBV11-2
D: TRBD2
size: -
J: TRBJ2-1

DNA: TGTGCCAGCAGCTGGACAGGGGGCTGGGAGACCCAGTACTTC
CDR3: CASSWTGGWETQYF
V: TRBV7-8
D: TRBD1
size: -
J: TRBJ2-5

DNA: TGTGCCAGCAGTTTAGTCCTCAATGAGCAGTTCTTC
CDR3: CASSLVLNEQFF
V: TRBV12-3/TRBV12-4
D: -
size: -
J: TRBJ2-1

DNA: TGTGCCAGCAGCTTAGCGCTAGGGGACTTGGGAAACACCATATATTTT
CDR3: CASSLALGDLGNTIYF
V: TRBV7-9
D: -
size: -
J: TRBJ1-3

DNA: TGTGCCAGCAGCTCCGACAGGGGGCGGCGGGAGCAGTACTTC
CDR3: CASSSDRGRREQYF
V: TRBV5-5
D: TRBD1
size: -
J: TRBJ2-7

DNA: TGTGCCAGCAGCTTAGGCCTAAGCTCCTACAATGAGCAGTTCTTC
CDR3: CASSLGLSSYNEQFF
V: TRBV7-7
D: -
size: -
J: TRBJ2-1

DNA: TGTGCCATCAGTGAAGGGTGGGAGGACCGCGGGGGCTACACCTTC
CDR3: CAISEGWEDRGGYTF
V: TRBV10-3
D: -
size: -
J: TRBJ1-2

DNA: TGTGCCAGCAGTTCCACTAGCGGACGAGGTGTTACGCAGTATTTT
CDR3: CASSSTSGRGVTQYF
V: TRBV27
D: TRBD2
size: -
J: TRBJ2-3

DNA: TGTGCCACCAGTGATCTGACTAGGTCTCACAATGAGCAGTTCTTC
CDR3: CATSDLTRSHNEQFF
V: TRBV24-1
D: -
size: -
J: TRBJ2-1

DNA: TGTGCCAGCAGTCCCCCAGGGGCGGGCGGCAATCAGCCCCAGCATTTT
CDR3: CASSPPGAGGNQPQHF
V: TRBV6-2/TRBV6-3
D: -
size: -
J: TRBJ1-5

DNA: TGTGCCAGCAGCTTCGGGGGGCGGAAGGATGGCTACACCTTC
CDR3: CASSFGGRKDGYTF
V: TRBV7-8
D: -
size: -
J: TRBJ1-2

DNA: TGTGCCAGCAGCCCGGGACAGCTACCCTATGGCTACACCTTC
CDR3: CASSPGQLPYGYTF
V: TRBV3-1/TRBV3-2
D: TRBD1
size: once
J: TRBJ1-2

DNA: TGTGCCAGCAGGGTGAGCGGGAGCACAGATACGCAGTATTTT
CDR3: CASRVSGSTDTQYF
V: TRBV2
D: -
size: -
J: TRBJ2-3

DNA: TGTGCCAGCTCACCACCAGGGACTAGCGAAGAGACCCAGTACTTC
CDR3: CASSPPGTSEETQYF
V: TRBV18
D: TRBD2
size: -
J: TRBJ2-5

DNA: TGTGCCAGTCGGCCTAGCGGGGGGTTGGGATCCACTGAAGCTTTCTTT
CDR3: CASRPSGGLGSTEAFF
V: TRBV19
D: -
size: -
J: TRBJ1-1

DNA: TGTGCCAGCAGCAAGGGAGGACTAGCGGTGGGATCAGGACAGTTCTTC
CDR3: CASSKGGLAVGSGQFF
V: TRBV6-4
D: TRBD2
size: -
J: TRBJ2-1

DNA: TGCGCCAGCAGTCAAGCGGACAGGGCCGCCTATAATTCACCCCTCCACTTT
CDR3: CASSQADRAAYNSPLHF
V: TRBV23-1
D: TRBD1
size: -
J: TRBJ1-6